The subject of this entry is one T cell receptor beta chain. No antigen is known for it. None of the patients had undergone any treatment ahead of thyroid surgery. These data come from a study of metastatic and nonmetastatic thyroid tumors. Study-level findings and limits: Compared with benign nodules, malignant thyroid tumors were reported to have significantly higher TCR beta diversity in both blood and tumor.

Using MiXCR, TCRdb re-called clones from the PCR reads. The sample consists of 30,000 to 45,000 clones, 28% of them appearing once. After removal of 4 bases from V and 0 bases from J, the junction contained 9 bases not matched to a gene. The germline V gene encodes CDR1 SGHRS and CDR2 YFSETQ. The CDR3 contains 18 residues. This clonotype originated in a male donor with papillary thyroid cancer or a benign thyroid nodule (not recorded which). Some clones in this sample may be carry-over from other donors' samples. Sequencing input: blood. The chain recombines TRBV5-1 with TRBJ2-1, with TRBD2 matching 11 bases. In DNA form, the CDR3 reads TGCGCCAGCAGCAAGTCGAGACTAGCGGGGAGCTCCTACAATGAGCAGTTCTTC. Translated, it gives CASSKSRLAGSSYNEQFF.